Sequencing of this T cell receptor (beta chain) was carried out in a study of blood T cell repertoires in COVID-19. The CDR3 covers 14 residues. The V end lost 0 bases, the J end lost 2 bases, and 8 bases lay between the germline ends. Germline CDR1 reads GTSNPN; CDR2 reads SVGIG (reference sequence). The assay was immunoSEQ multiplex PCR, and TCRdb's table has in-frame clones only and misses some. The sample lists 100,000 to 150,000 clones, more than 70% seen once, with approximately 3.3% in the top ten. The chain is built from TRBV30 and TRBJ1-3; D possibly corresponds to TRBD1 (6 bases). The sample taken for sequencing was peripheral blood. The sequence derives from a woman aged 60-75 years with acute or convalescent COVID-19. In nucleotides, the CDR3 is TGTGCCTGGAGTGTAGGGGGAACTGGAAACACCATATATTTT. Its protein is CAWSVGGTGNTIYF.